The sample holds many counts of the clone carrying this T cell receptor beta chain. Its antigen is unidentified. This specimen comes from a study of identical twins. Study-wide results and caveats: The study found that models underestimated out-of-frame TCR alpha sharing in monozygotic twins. Fewer insertions characterized abundant cord blood beta clonotypes, whereas memory repertoires showed none.

This CDR3 region has 14 residues. Trimming took off 1 base at V and 0 bases at J, with 5 bases between the two ends. The germline V gene encodes CDR1 MGHRA and CDR2 YSYEKL. Each donor (without exception) was a healthy Caucasian. A universal primer site was created by template switching, with the cDNA bearing unique molecular identifiers. TCRdb reanalysed the 5' RACE reads using MiXCR and keeps one entry per CDR3 protein. This sample has 1.5 million to 2 million distinct CDR3 sequences, with roughly 35% found just once. This TCR was recovered from a newborn girl in good health. This sequence joins TRBV4-1 and TRBJ2-3, with D unclear. Sequencing was carried out using cord blood. CDR3 coding DNA: TGCGCCAGCAGCCAAGTCAGGAGCACAGATACGCAGTATTTT. This translates into CASSQVRSTDTQYF.